The T cell receptor (beta chain) described here comes from a study of regulatory T cells in long-lasting Graves disease. In the study overall: Positive TSH receptor antibodies alongside over 5 years of antithyroid drugs were what marked Graves' disease as persistent. Notes on the study in general: Relative to new patients (around 1,000), persistent patients exhibited greater sharing of public clonotypes (approximately 2,700). Persistent cases favored TRBV28, TRBJ1-2 and TRBJ2-5.

Time point denoted: persistent/refractory GD, antithyroid drugs over 5 years with positive TRAb. Preparation of the TCR library used RNA extracted from PBMCs. On this clonotype itself: Its antigen remains unknown.

The authors built TCR beta libraries using iRepertoire HTBI primers and Arm-PCR of CDR3 regions. Per the original data handling: Overall, samples carried approximately 60 TRBV and around 15 TRBJ segments. Using its own MiXCR run on the multiplex PCR reads, TCRdb lists one record per CDR3 protein. For this entry, the V and J calls and clone size follow TCRdb and not the study's own pipeline. The sample carries 400,000 to 500,000 distinct CDR3 sequences, 20% recorded once. V lost 6 bases, J lost 4 bases, and 15 bases lay in between. In germline, CDR1 is MNHEY, CDR2 SVGEGT. The CDR3 contains 14 residues.

This clonotype was obtained from a female donor with Graves disease. J is TRBJ1-2 and V is TRBV6-2 or TRBV6-3; perhaps TRBD1 as D (5 bases). The specimen comprised peripheral blood mononuclear cells (PBMCs), sampled when the disease was refractory, from a patient treated with antithyroid drugs. The CDR3 nucleotides are TGTGCCAGCAGCAACACAGGAAAGGGCTATGGCTACACCTTC. Protein: CASSNTGKGYGYTF.